The T cell receptor (beta chain) under discussion was sequenced for a study of shared clonotypes between healthy human individuals. Whole-study results and caveats: It was expected that sequencing depth would affect clonotype sharing among donors.

CDR1 and CDR2 from the germline V gene are SEHNR and FQNEAQ (reference sequence). V gave up 2 bases and J gave up 2 bases, with 9 bases separating them. The CDR3 length is 14 residues. The assay ran at deep level. Every immunoSEQ plate was one replicate of a subset's evenly spread DNA. It was on ten immunoSEQ deep assay plates that unsorted PBMC DNA was sequenced. Sequencing was performed with immunoSEQ multiplex PCR; in TCRdb, only in-frame clones are kept and a portion is missing. The sample holds about 600,000 clones; roughly 72% are singletons and the top ten take about 12%. As to this clone: Antigen: not known.

The J gene is TRBJ2-5, the V gene TRBV7-9; tentatively, D is TRBD2 (6 bases). Sequences were obtained from PBMCs. This TCR came from a woman aged 40 to 50 in good health. Some clones in this sample may be carry-over from other donors' samples. CDR3 nucleotide sequence: TGTGCCAGCAGCTTACTGAGCGGGCAAGAGACCCAGTACTTC. This codes for CASSLLSGQETQYF.